Below are 5 T cell receptor beta chains sequenced from a single sample in a study of blood T cell repertoires in COVID-19. Only in-frame clones appear in the TCRdb table, and some are missing; sequencing was by immunoSEQ multiplex PCR. The repertoire holds around 370,000 clones, with about nine tenths as singletons. The sequencing sample was made of peripheral blood. The receptors originated from a woman between 70 and 85 years old with COVID-19, enrolled during active disease.

The V call is TRBV7-9, the J call TRBJ1-1; TRBD1 agrees at 7 bases. Germline-derived CDR1 and CDR2 are SEHNR and FQNEAQ (reference sequence). The CDR3 spans 12 residues. V was pared by 5 bases and J by 12 bases, with 9 bases of the junction left unmatched. CDR3 nucleotide sequence: TGTGCCAGCAGCGAGGGGGCCAGGGTGCCTTTCTTT. This translates into CASSEGARVPFF. The complete variable domain, with remaining parts taken from reference TRBV7-9 and TRBJ1-1, reads DTGVSQNPRHKITKRGQNVTFRCDPISEHNRLYWYRQTLGQGPEFLTYFQNEAQLEKSRLLSDRFSAERPKGSFSTLEIQRTEQGDSAMYLCASSEGARVPFFGQGTRLTVV.

This clone showed up just a few times. The V and J genes are TRBV3-1 (or the pseudogene TRBV3-2) and TRBJ1-2; tentatively, D is TRBD1 (5 bases). Germline V CDR1 and CDR2: LGHDT, YNNKEL (reference sequence). The CDR3 is 14 residues long. The ends were cut back, 4 bases at V and 4 bases at J, with 13 bases in the middle. CDR3 in amino acids: CASSLREASYGYTF. DNA for the CDR3: TGTGCCAGCAGCCTCAGGGAGGCGAGCTATGGCTACACCTTC.

This clone was found once. The V call is TRBV24-1, the J call TRBJ2-7; TRBD1 is a possible D gene (6 bases). Germline V gene data show CDR1 as KGHDR and CDR2 as SFDVKD. Trimming left V 7 bases short and J 4 bases short, with 22 bases between. This CDR3 contains 16 residues. The CDR3 nucleotides are TGTGCCACCAGCTCCTTTCTCCAGGGGAAAAGGTACGAGCAGTACTTC. It is translated as CATSSFLQGKRYEQYF.

This clone has more than one count but fewer than ten. The chain recombines TRBV7-9 with TRBJ1-2; D ambiguous. This CDR3 has 11 amino acids. CDR1 and CDR2 (germline): SEHNR, FQNEAQ (reference sequence). V was trimmed by 7 bases and J by 8 bases, leaving 11 bases between them. DNA for the CDR3: TGTGCCAGCACCCACAGTGGCGGCTACACCTTC. Amino acids: CASTHSGGYTF.

V and J are TRBV18 and TRBJ1-6; 8 bases align to TRBD1. In germline, CDR1 is KGHSH, CDR2 LQKENI. The V segment lost 2 bases and the J segment 11 bases; nucleotides outside the gene matches: 5. The CDR3 contains 14 residues. CDR3 nucleotides: TGTGCCAGCTCACCAGGGCAGGGGGCTACACCCCTCCACTTT. Protein: CASSPGQGATPLHF.